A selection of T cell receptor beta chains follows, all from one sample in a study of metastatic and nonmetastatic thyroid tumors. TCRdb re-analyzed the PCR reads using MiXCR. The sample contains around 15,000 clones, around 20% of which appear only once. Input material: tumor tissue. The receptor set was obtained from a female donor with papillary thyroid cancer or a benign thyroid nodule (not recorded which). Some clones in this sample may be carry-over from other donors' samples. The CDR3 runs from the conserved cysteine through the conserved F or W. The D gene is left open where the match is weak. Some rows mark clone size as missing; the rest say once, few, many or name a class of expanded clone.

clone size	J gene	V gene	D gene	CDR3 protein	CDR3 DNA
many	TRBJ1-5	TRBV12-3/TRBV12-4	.	CASSPQGSQPQHF	TGTGCCAGCAGTCCTCAGGGGTCCCAGCCCCAGCATTTT
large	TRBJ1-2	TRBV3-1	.	CASSPRDQAGGYTF	TGTGCCAGCAGCCCCAGGGACCAAGCGGGAGGCTACACCTTC
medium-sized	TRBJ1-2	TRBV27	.	CASGSRIYGYTF	TGTGCCAGCGGCAGCCGTATCTATGGCTACACCTTC
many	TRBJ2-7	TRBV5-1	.	CASSSTDSTRYEQYF	TGCGCCAGCAGCTCAACGGACTCTACAAGGTACGAGCAGTACTTC
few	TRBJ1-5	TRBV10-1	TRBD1	CASSEDRVGQPQHF	TGCGCCAGCAGTGAGGACAGGGTCGGTCAGCCCCAGCATTTT
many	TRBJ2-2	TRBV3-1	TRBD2	CASSQEAGGLVWELFF	TGTGCCAGCAGCCAAGAAGCGGGAGGGCTAGTCTGGGAGCTGTTTTTT
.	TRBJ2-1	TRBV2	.	CASNVGSGNEQFF	TGTGCCAGCAACGTGGGGTCGGGCAATGAGCAGTTCTTC
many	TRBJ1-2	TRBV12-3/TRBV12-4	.	CASSSLGGAGGYTF	TGTGCCAGCAGTTCACTGGGGGGGGCAGGTGGCTACACCTTC
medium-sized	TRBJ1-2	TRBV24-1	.	CATSDPRFYGYTF	TGTGCCACCAGTGATCCGCGGTTTTATGGCTACACCTTC
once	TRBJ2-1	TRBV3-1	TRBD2	CASSLSAGGRQYEQFF	TGTGCCAGCAGCCTAAGCGCGGGAGGCCGGCAATATGAGCAGTTCTTC
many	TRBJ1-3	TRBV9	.	CASSVTATWGNTIYF	TGTGCCAGCAGCGTTACAGCTACTTGGGGAAACACCATATATTTT
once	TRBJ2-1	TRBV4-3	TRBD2	CASSQERSGSSYNEQFF	TGCGCCAGCAGCCAAGAGCGGAGCGGGAGCTCCTACAATGAGCAGTTCTTC
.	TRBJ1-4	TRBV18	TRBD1	CASSPLLQGANEKLFF	TGTGCCAGCTCACCACTTTTACAGGGGGCTAATGAAAAACTGTTTTTT
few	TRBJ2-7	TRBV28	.	CASGPLGREQYF	TGTGCCAGCGGACCCCTCGGGCGGGAGCAGTACTTC
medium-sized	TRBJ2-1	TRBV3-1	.	CASSQEGSYNEQFF	TGTGCCAGCAGCCAAGAAGGGTCCTACAATGAGCAGTTCTTC
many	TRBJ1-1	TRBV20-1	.	CSASVDRGTEAFF	TGCAGTGCTTCTGTGGATAGGGGTACTGAAGCTTTCTTT
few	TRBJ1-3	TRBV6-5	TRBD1	CASRLMTGSGNTIYF	TGTGCCAGCAGGTTAATGACAGGGTCCGGAAACACCATATATTTT
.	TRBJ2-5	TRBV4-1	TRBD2	CASSETLGLGLAGEETQYF	TGCGCCAGCAGCGAAACACTTGGGTTAGGACTAGCGGGGGAAGAGACCCAGTACTTC
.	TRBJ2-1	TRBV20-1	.	CSARVSSAGHYNEQFF	TGCAGTGCTAGAGTAAGCTCAGCGGGACACTACAATGAGCAGTTCTTC
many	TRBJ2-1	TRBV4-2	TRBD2	CASSQDGTSAYNEQFF	TGTGCCAGCAGCCAAGATGGGACTAGCGCCTACAATGAGCAGTTCTTC
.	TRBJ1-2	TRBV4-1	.	CASSPQMAGRLHGYTF	TGCGCCAGCAGCCCCCAGATGGCAGGGCGCCTCCATGGCTACACCTTC
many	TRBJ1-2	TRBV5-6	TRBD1	CASSVERTGRGYTF	TGTGCCAGCAGCGTAGAACGGACAGGGAGAGGCTACACCTTC
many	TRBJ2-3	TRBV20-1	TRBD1	CSVQPRGHTDTQYF	TGCAGTGTCCAACCCAGGGGGCATACAGATACGCAGTATTTT
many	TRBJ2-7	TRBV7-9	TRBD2	CASNSPSGRYEQYF	TGTGCCAGCAACTCCCCCAGCGGGAGATACGAGCAGTACTTC
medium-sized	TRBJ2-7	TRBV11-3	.	CASSKGLSYEQYF	TGTGCCAGCAGCAAAGGCCTCTCCTACGAGCAGTACTTC
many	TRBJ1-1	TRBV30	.	CAWSEAQNTEAFF	TGTGCCTGGAGCGAGGCTCAGAACACTGAAGCTTTCTTT
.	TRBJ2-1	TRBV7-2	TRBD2	CASSPTSGINQQFF	TGTGCCAGCAGCCCTACTAGCGGGATCAATCAGCAGTTCTTC
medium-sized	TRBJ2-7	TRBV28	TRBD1	CASSVTGTAYYEQYF	TGTGCCAGCAGCGTAACCGGGACAGCATACTACGAGCAGTACTTC
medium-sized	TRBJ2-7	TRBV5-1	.	CASSSPGLRGYEQYF	TGCGCCAGCAGCTCCCCCGGACTCCGGGGCTACGAGCAGTACTTC
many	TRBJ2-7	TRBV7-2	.	CASSSGPYEQYF	TGTGCCAGCAGCTCCGGGCCCTACGAGCAGTACTTC
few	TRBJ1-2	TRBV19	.	CASSGQPYGYTF	TGTGCCAGTAGTGGGCAGCCCTATGGCTACACCTTC
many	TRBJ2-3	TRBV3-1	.	CASSPTSGTGADTQYF	TGTGCCAGCAGCCCAACTAGCGGGACAGGGGCAGATACGCAGTATTTT
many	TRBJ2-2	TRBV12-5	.	CASGLVRSGELFF	TGTGCTAGTGGTTTGGTAAGATCCGGGGAGCTGTTTTTT
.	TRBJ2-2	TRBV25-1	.	CAIRGSGNTGYLFF	TGTGCCATCCGGGGTAGCGGTAACACCGGGTATCTGTTTTTT
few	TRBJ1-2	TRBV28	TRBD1	CASSLPQGALSYGYTF	TGTGCCAGCAGTTTACCCCAGGGGGCGCTGAGCTATGGCTACACCTTC
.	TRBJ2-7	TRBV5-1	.	CASSPGAGTGTYEQYF	TGCGCCAGCAGCCCCGGAGCCGGCACGGGAACCTACGAGCAGTACTTC
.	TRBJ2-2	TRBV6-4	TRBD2	CASSSGRGELFF	TGTGCCAGCAGCAGCGGGAGAGGGGAGCTGTTTTTT
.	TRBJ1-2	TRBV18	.	CASSQNNYGYTF	TGTGCCAGCTCACAAAATAACTATGGCTACACCTTC
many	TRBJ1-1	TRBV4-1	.	CASSQAHKPGYTEAFF	TGCGCCAGCAGCCAAGCCCATAAACCCGGGTACACTGAAGCTTTCTTT
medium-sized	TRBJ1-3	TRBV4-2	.	CASSQSWSGNTIYF	TGTGCCAGCAGCCAAAGCTGGAGTGGAAACACCATATATTTT
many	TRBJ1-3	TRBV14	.	CASSQISGNTIYF	TGTGCCAGCAGCCAGATCTCTGGAAACACCATATATTTT
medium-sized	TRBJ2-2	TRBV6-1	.	CASREKGDTGELFF	TGTGCCAGCAGAGAAAAAGGGGACACCGGGGAGCTGTTTTTT
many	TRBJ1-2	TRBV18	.	CASSPTGNYGYTF	TGTGCCAGCTCACCAACAGGGAACTATGGCTACACCTTC
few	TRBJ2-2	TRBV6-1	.	CARGRKTNTGELFF	TGTGCCAGAGGCCGGAAAACGAACACCGGGGAGCTGTTTTTT
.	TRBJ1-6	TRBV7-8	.	CASSSQVGPHSPLHF	TGTGCCAGCAGCTCACAGGTAGGGCCACATTCACCCCTCCACTTT
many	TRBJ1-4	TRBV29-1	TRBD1	CSVERQGGEKLFF	TGCAGCGTTGAACGACAGGGGGGGGAAAAACTGTTTTTT
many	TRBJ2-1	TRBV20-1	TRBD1	CSARESGQGRNEQFF	TGCAGTGCTAGAGAGTCGGGACAGGGACGCAATGAGCAGTTCTTC
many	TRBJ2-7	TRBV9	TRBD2	CASSVDLAGIYEQYF	TGTGCCAGCAGCGTAGATTTAGCGGGGATCTACGAGCAGTACTTC
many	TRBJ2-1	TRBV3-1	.	CASSRTGPAYNEQFF	TGTGCCAGCAGCCGAACGGGCCCAGCCTACAATGAGCAGTTCTTC
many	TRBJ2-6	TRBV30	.	CAVSPGGVSGANVLTF	TGTGCCGTGTCCCCGGGTGGAGTATCTGGGGCCAACGTCCTGACTTTC
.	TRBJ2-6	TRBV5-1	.	CASSSSGSGANVLTF	TGCGCCAGCAGCTCTTCGGGCTCTGGGGCCAACGTCCTGACTTTC
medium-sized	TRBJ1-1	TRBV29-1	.	CSVEGRTDNTEAFF	TGCAGCGTTGAAGGTCGGACAGACAACACTGAAGCTTTCTTT
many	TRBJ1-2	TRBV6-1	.	CASSENLGDGYTF	TGTGCCAGCAGTGAAAACTTGGGGGATGGCTACACCTTC
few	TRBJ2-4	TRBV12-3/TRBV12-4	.	CASSASTGEIQYF	TGTGCCAGCAGTGCCTCCACAGGAGAAATTCAGTACTTC
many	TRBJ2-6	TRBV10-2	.	CASSESGGANVLTF	TGCGCCAGCAGTGAGTCAGGCGGGGCCAACGTCCTGACTTTC